Shown below are 18 T cell receptor beta chains from a single sample sequenced in a study of Ad26.COV2.S vaccination and SARS-CoV-2 variants. Profiled with immunoSEQ multiplex PCR; TCRdb holds only in-frame clones, not every one. This table has around 500,000 clones, 80% to 90% appearing once. As for treatment: approximately 18 received Ad26.COV2.S at low or high dose, single or two shots; a few received placebo; per-sample allocation not given. Samples came from day 63 after the first vaccine or placebo injection. The specimen was peripheral blood, collected in a trial of Ad26.COV2.S vaccine versus placebo. These receptors all stem from a person aged 18-65 years who received the Ad26.COV2.S COVID-19 vaccine or a placebo.

The chain recombines TRBV7-2 with TRBJ1-3; tentatively, D is TRBD1 (5 bases). The length of the CDR3 is 16 residues. V was clipped by 2 bases and J by 9 bases, with 20 bases between them. Germline V gene data show CDR1 as SGHTA and CDR2 as FQGNSA. CDR3 in amino acids: CASSLSGPKSGGTIYF. The DNA of the CDR3 is TGTGCCAGCAGCTTATCGGGGCCGAAAAGTGGAGGCACCATATATTTT.

V gene TRBV11-3 combines with J gene TRBJ2-3; the match to TRBD1 covers 8 bases. CDR1 and CDR2 (germline): SGHNT, YENEEA. Trimming took 1 base from V and 4 from J; bases not matched to a gene: 4. The CDR3 totals 15 residues. CDR3 sequence reads: CASSLGTGLPDTQYF. The CDR3 region has the DNA TGTGCCAGCAGCTTAGGGACAGGGCTCCCAGATACGCAGTATTTT.

This sequence joins TRBV6-6 and TRBJ2-1; 12 bases are a match to TRBD1. This CDR3 region has 14 residues. Per germline, CDR1 MNHNY and CDR2 SVGAGI (reference sequence). Losses at the gene ends were 5 bases for V and 9 bases for J; bases not matched to a gene: 5. The CDR3 region has the DNA TGTGCCAGCAGTCCGGGACAGGGGGCGGGTGAGCAGTTCTTC. This encodes CASSPGQGAGEQFF.

V is TRBV11-2 and J is TRBJ1-4; D perhaps matches TRBD1 (5 bases). Germline V gene data show CDR1 as SGHAT and CDR2 as FQNNGV. Trimming took off 1 base at V and 4 bases at J, with 13 bases between the two ends. CDR3 length: 16 amino acids. In nucleotides, the CDR3 is TGTGCCAGCAGCTTAGGGCACGGGGCGGATAATGAAAAACTGTTTTTT. The encoded protein is CASSLGHGADNEKLFF.

Of note for this clone: The junction differs from germline at one of its ends, possibly a read error. This chain joins TRBV27 and TRBJ2-5, with 7 bases identical to TRBD2. Germline V lookup: CDR1 MNHEY, CDR2 SMNVEV (reference sequence). The CDR3 consists of 14 residues. The CDR3 spells CASKILANHETQYF. The DNA for the CDR3 is TGTGCCAGCAAAATACTAGCGAACCATGAGACCCAGTACTTC.

The V and J genes are TRBV29-1 and TRBJ1-3; D not certain. Germline CDR1 and CDR2: SQVTM and ANQGSEA. The CDR3 has 13 amino acids. V lost 7 bases, J lost 3 bases, and 13 bases lay in between. CDR3 DNA: TGCAGCGCCGAACCCTTTGGTGGAAACACCATATATTTT. Its protein product is CSAEPFGGNTIYF.

The chain joins TRBV9 to TRBJ1-6; TRBD1 matches 7 bases. The germline V gene encodes CDR1 SGDLS and CDR2 YYNGEE. V dropped 4 bases and J dropped 0; count of bases not matched to a gene: 4. The CDR3 consists of 16 residues. The CDR3 is CASSTGASSYNSPLHF. DNA of the CDR3: TGTGCCAGCAGCACAGGGGCGAGCTCCTATAATTCACCCCTCCACTTT.

This chain joins TRBV9 and TRBJ2-7; unclear D gene. This CDR3 has 14 residues. The V gene lost 3 bases and the J gene lost 0 bases, with 10 bases spanning the gap. The V gene's germline CDR1 is SGDLS and CDR2 YYNGEE. The DNA for the CDR3 is TGTGCCAGCAGCGGCCACGGTACCTCCTACGAGCAGTACTTC. Residues: CASSGHGTSYEQYF.

This clone was observed a single time. V usage is TRBV4-2 and J usage is TRBJ1-6; D ambiguous. This CDR3 is built from 14 residues. The germline V gene has CDR1 LGHNA and CDR2 YNFKEQ. V was shortened by 0 bases and J by 7 bases, with 7 bases between the two germline ends. CDR3 DNA sequence: TGTGCCAGCAGCCAAGATTGGGAGAATTCACCCCTCCACTTT. This codes for CASSQDWENSPLHF.

The chain uses TRBV6-5 and TRBJ2-3; 10 bases are shared with TRBD1. The junction had 1 base not matched to a gene; V was cut back by 4 bases and J by 0 bases. Germline V gene sequence: CDR1 MNHEY, CDR2 SVGAGI. CDR3 length equals 15 residues. CDR3 sequence reads: CASSSDRGSTDTQYF. The CDR3 bases are TGTGCCAGCAGTTCGGACAGGGGGAGCACAGATACGCAGTATTTT.

The V gene is TRBV28, the J gene TRBJ2-1; 9 bases align to TRBD1. CDR1 is MDHEN and CDR2 is SYDVKM in the germline V gene. The CDR3 sequence is 18 residues long. Trimming at V came to 3 bases and at J to 5 bases, leaving 14 bases not matched to a gene. For the CDR3, the DNA is TGTGCCAGCAGTTTCGATCCGGACAGGGGCCAAAAGGACAATGAGCAGTTCTTC. It codes for CASSFDPDRGQKDNEQFF.

In its sample, this clone was seen once. The chain recombines TRBV20-1 with TRBJ1-6, with TRBD1 matching 10 bases. Germline loops: CDR1 DFQATT, CDR2 SNEGSKA (reference sequence). The ends lost 3 bases at V and 8 bases at J; junction bases unmatched: 4. This CDR3 spans 14 amino acids. Written as DNA, the CDR3 is TGCAGTGCTAGTTCCGGGACAGGGGATTCACCCCTCCACTTT. Translating gives CSASSGTGDSPLHF.

The V gene is TRBV19, the J gene TRBJ2-4; D assignment may be TRBD1 or TRBD2 (6 bases each). The V and J ends lost 2 bases and 1 base respectively, with 12 bases between them. Germline values: CDR1 LNHDA, CDR2 SQIVND (reference sequence). The CDR3 spans 16 residues. The chain's CDR3 is CASSIWGAGAKNIQYF. The CDR3 DNA reads as TGTGCCAGTAGTATATGGGGGGCGGGCGCCAAAAACATTCAGTACTTC.

The chain has TRBV13 and TRBJ1-4, with D perhaps TRBD1 (5 bases). This CDR3 comprises 15 residues. The V gene lost 4 bases and the J gene lost 3 bases, with 12 bases spanning the gap. Germline V gene sequence: CDR1 PRHDT, CDR2 FYEKMQ (reference sequence). CDR3 DNA: TGTGCCAGCAGCTCCAGGGTTTATGCTAATGAAAAACTGTTTTTT. Amino acid sequence: CASSSRVYANEKLFF. The variable domain in full, with the rest retrieved from reference TRBV13 and TRBJ1-4, is AAGVIQSPRHLIKEKRETATLKCYPIPRHDTVYWYQQGPGQDPQFLISFYEKMQSDKGSIPDRFSAQQFSDYHSELNMSSLELGDSALYFCASSSRVYANEKLFFGSGTQLSVL.

V usage is TRBV5-1 and J usage is TRBJ1-6, with D maybe TRBD1 (5 bases). The V end lost 0 bases, the J end lost 14 bases, and 9 bases lay between the germline ends. CDR3 length equals 12 residues. CDR1 SGHRS and CDR2 YFSETQ come from the germline V gene. The CDR3 region is CASSLGLGALHF. CDR3 DNA sequence: TGCGCCAGCAGCTTGGGGTTAGGGGCCCTCCACTTT.

The rearrangement joins TRBV10-1 to TRBJ1-1; no definite D call. Germline loops: CDR1 WNHNN, CDR2 SYGVQD (reference sequence). V gave up 6 bases and J gave up 0 bases, with 8 bases separating them. This CDR3 has 13 residues. In nucleotides, the CDR3 is TGCGCCAGCAGCCACGGTCTGAACACTGAAGCTTTCTTT. Translating gives CASSHGLNTEAFF.

The CDR3 spells CASSSSTGTGQDTQYF. CDR3 nucleotide sequence: TGTGCCAGCAGCTCCTCTACCGGGACAGGGCAAGATACGCAGTATTTT. The chain has TRBV7-3 and TRBJ2-3, with 9 bases aligning to TRBD1. The CDR3 contains 16 residues. Germline assignment: CDR1 SGHTA and CDR2 FQGTGA. V was clipped by 4 bases and J by 5 bases; unmatched bases: 10.

This clone has a single count. CDR3 coding DNA: TGTGCCAGCAGCCAAGATAAGCGGCGGTGGGGAGAGACCCAGTACTTC. Encoded protein: CASSQDKRRWGETQYF. This rearrangement joins TRBV14 to TRBJ2-5; D possibly corresponds to TRBD2 (5 bases). The ends were cut back, 0 bases at V and 4 bases at J, with 15 bases in the middle. The V gene's germline CDR1 is SGHDN and CDR2 FVKESK. CDR3 size: 16 residues.